The source of this T cell receptor (beta chain) is a study of shared clonotypes between healthy human individuals. The CDR3 loop spans 15 amino acids. V was trimmed by 0 bases and J by 1 base, leaving 7 bases between them. Per the germline V gene, CDR1 is LNHNV and CDR2 is YYDKDF (reference sequence). Profiling relied on immunoSEQ multiplex PCR, and the TCRdb table lists in-frame clones only, not all of them. Seen here are 650,000 to 750,000 clones, 72% observed once, and the top ten hold 1.8%. A word on this clone: The same CDR3 also results from other DNA sequences found in this sample.

This chain uses TRBV15 with TRBJ2-1; TRBD2 might be the D (5 bases). The receptor's source is a woman aged 25 to 39 in good health. Sequenced: memory CD4+ T cells sorted from blood. Subset noted: CD45RA-negative fraction. Here the CDR3 reads CATSREEGSYNEQFF. As DNA, the CDR3 is TGTGCCACCAGCAGAGAAGAGGGTTCCTACAATGAGCAGTTCTTC.